This T cell receptor (beta chain) was captured by sequencing in a study of T cells in Graves' hyperthyroidism and ophthalmopathy. Overall study: The authors collected peripheral blood at initial diagnosis, before any treatment. Study-wide results and caveats: Blood held most thyroid clonotypes expanded above 0.001 frequency. Stable hyperthyroidism and ophthalmopathy were separated using 13 V-J signatures.

There are many counts of this clonotype. Its matching antigen is unknown. Template material for amplifying TCR beta CDR3 regions consisted of RNA transcripts. When the TCR CDR3 underwent first-round RT-PCR, the HTBI primer set was used. MiXCR, applied by TCRdb to the multiplex PCR reads, yields one record per CDR3 protein. Among roughly 560,000 distinct CDR3 sequences, roughly 14% were seen once, and the ten largest hold roughly 4.5%. Out of 8.5 to 10 ml of fresh peripheral blood came the PBMCs. Germline CDR1 is LNHDA and CDR2 is SQIVND (reference sequence). The CDR3 contains 14 residues. J lost 2 bases, V lost 6 bases, and 6 bases had no gene match.

This chain joins TRBV19 and TRBJ2-7; TRBD1 aligns across 8 bases. The TCR originated in a woman in her thirties or forties with Graves' ophthalmopathy. Sequencing was done on a sample of blood. This chain's CDR3 is CASRRQGSPYEQYF. The CDR3 nucleotides are TGTGCCAGTAGGAGACAGGGGTCTCCCTACGAGCAGTACTTC.